The 28 T cell receptor beta chains below come from one sample, sequenced in a study of blood T cell repertoires in COVID-19. Profiled with immunoSEQ multiplex PCR; TCRdb holds only in-frame clones, not every one. The sample contains about 240,000 clones, 83% of which appear only once. The sequencing input was PBMCs or T cells enriched from blood (not recorded which). The receptors come from a woman in her thirties or forties who had been exposed to COVID-19.

As for this clone: A much larger clone is a single base away; this may be a read error. The chain is built from TRBV2 and TRBJ2-7; D is uncertain. CDR1 and CDR2 from the germline V gene are SNHLY and FYNNEI. The CDR3 contains 11 residues. Between the trimmed V and J ends, which lost 6 bases and 0 bases, there was a span of 3 bases. CDR3 region: CASSLSYEQYF. In DNA form, the CDR3 reads TGTGCCAGCAGCCTCTCCTACGAGCAGTACTTC. The variable domain in full, completed from reference TRBV2 and TRBJ2-7, reads EPEVTQTPSHQVTQMGQEVILRCVPISNHLYFYWYRQILGQKVEFLVSFYNNEISEKSEIFDDQFSVERPDGSNFTLKIRSTKLEDSAMYFCASSLSYEQYFGPGTRLTVT.

The chain carries TRBV7-2 and TRBJ2-5, with no clear D. The CDR3 consists of 13 residues. Trimming took off 5 bases at V and 4 bases at J, with 11 bases between the two ends. Germline loops: CDR1 SGHTA, CDR2 FQGNSA. The CDR3 DNA follows: TGTGCCAGCAGCCCCCGCTGGAGAGAGACCCAGTACTTC. Its translation is CASSPRWRETQYF.

This clone was observed a single time. This rearrangement joins TRBV5-6 to TRBJ1-6; D is possibly TRBD1 (5 bases). In germline, CDR1 is SGHDT, CDR2 YYEEEE. The V and J ends lost 4 bases and 5 bases respectively, with 13 bases between them. The CDR3 runs 15 residues. CDR3 bases: TGTGCCAGCAGCCCCCAGGGCAGGAATAATTCACCCCTCCACTTT. Translating gives CASSPQGRNNSPLHF.

This chain connects TRBV27 to TRBJ2-7, with a weak D call TRBD1 (6 bases). CDR1 and CDR2 (germline): MNHEY, SMNVEV (reference sequence). CDR3 length: 13 amino acids. Trimming shortened V by 3 bases and J by 5 bases, and 11 bases separated the two germline ends. The CDR3 DNA is TGTGCCAGCAGTTTTACAAGGGGGAACGAGCAGTACTTC. It encodes CASSFTRGNEQYF.

V and J are TRBV15 and TRBJ1-1; TRBD1 might be the D (5 bases). Germline CDR1 is LNHNV and CDR2 is YYDKDF (reference sequence). V lost 2 bases and J lost 5, with 21 bases in between. The CDR3 loop spans 17 amino acids. The CDR3 region is CATSRPMGHRRETEAFF. The CDR3 coding sequence is TGTGCCACCAGCAGACCTATGGGGCACAGGCGGGAGACTGAAGCTTTCTTT.

The rearrangement joins TRBV21-1 to TRBJ2-7; the table calls TRBD2, which could not be checked here. TRBV21-1 is an annotated pseudogene. This CDR3 is 16 amino acids long. CDR3 bases: TGTGCCAGCAGCCACGGGAGGGCGGGGGGCTCCTACGAGCAGTACTTC. Its translation: CASSHGRAGGSYEQYF.

The chain uses TRBV6-5 and TRBJ1-1; 7 nucleotides agree with TRBD1. The germline V gene has CDR1 MNHEY and CDR2 SVGAGI. Trimming took 6 bases from V and 7 from J; bases not matched to a gene: 2. The CDR3 is 11 residues long. This CDR3 is CASSRDSEAFF. The CDR3 DNA is TGTGCCAGCAGCAGGGACAGTGAAGCTTTCTTT.

The chain employs TRBV19 and TRBJ2-5; tentatively, D is TRBD2 (6 bases). Germline CDR1 LNHDA, CDR2 SQIVND (reference sequence). Trimming cost V 4 bases and J 1 base, with 10 bases left between them. The CDR3 is 14 amino acids. The CDR3 DNA is TGTGCCAGTAGTACTACGGGAGTCCAAGAGACCCAGTACTTC. Protein: CASSTTGVQETQYF.

As DNA, the CDR3 is TGCGCCAGCAGCTTGACATCGGGAAACGACAATGAGCAGTTCTTC. Amino acids: CASSLTSGNDNEQFF. V usage is TRBV5-1 and J usage is TRBJ2-1; possibly TRBD2 for D (5 bases). V was shortened by 1 base and J by 5 bases, with 13 bases between the two germline ends. CDR3 size: 15 residues. The germline V gene encodes CDR1 SGHRS and CDR2 YFSETQ.

This clone came up once. The chain couples TRBV7-9 to TRBJ1-4; 7 bases are shared with TRBD1. Unmatched junction bases numbered 5, after V lost 3 bases and J lost 7 bases. Looked up from germline, CDR1 is SEHNR and CDR2 is FQNEAQ (reference sequence). This CDR3 has 14 residues. Here the CDR3 DNA reads TGTGCCAGCAGCTTTCAGGGGGTTGGTGAAAAACTGTTTTTT. This translates into CASSFQGVGEKLFF.

The chain employs TRBV7-2 and TRBJ2-7; 10 nucleotides line up with TRBD1. The CDR3 loop spans 16 amino acids. Looked up from germline, CDR1 is SGHTA and CDR2 is FQGNSA. V lost 1 base to trimming and J lost 3 bases; unmatched junction nucleotides: 6. CDR3 in DNA: TGTGCCAGCAGCTTAGGGGGACAGGGGATACACTACGAGCAGTACTTC. Translated, it gives CASSLGGQGIHYEQYF.

The rearrangement joins TRBV5-4 to TRBJ1-1; 10 nucleotides agree with TRBD1. V shed 4 bases and J 0 bases; nucleotides not matched to a gene: 12. CDR1 is SGHNT, CDR2 YYREEE, per germline (reference sequence). The CDR3 is 18 amino acids. The CDR3 coding sequence is TGTGCCAGCAGCCAGCCGGGACAGGGGCGAGGGATGAACACTGAAGCTTTCTTT. Encoded protein: CASSQPGQGRGMNTEAFF.

The chain recombines TRBV5-1 with TRBJ1-5, with no clear D. The CDR3 contains 14 residues. The germline gives CDR1 SGHRS, CDR2 YFSETQ. With 2 bases removed from V and 3 bases from J, the gap between germline ends came to 9 bases. The CDR3 bases are TGCGCCAGCAGCTTTGGAGGAATCAATCAGCCCCAGCATTTT. Its translation: CASSFGGINQPQHF.

V and J are TRBV12-3 or TRBV12-4 and TRBJ1-1, with 7 bases lining up with TRBD1. V lost 6 bases and J lost 4; bases outside the gene matches: 5. This CDR3 is built from 13 residues. The CDR3 DNA follows: TGTGCCAGCAGCCAGCAGGGGGGCACTGAAGCTTTCTTT. Protein sequence: CASSQQGGTEAFF.

The chain recombines TRBV29-1 with TRBJ2-1; 8 bases line up with TRBD1. The V gene end was trimmed by 7 bases and the J gene end by 6 bases; junction bases not matched to a gene: 5. The CDR3 spans 12 residues. The germline gives CDR1 SQVTM, CDR2 ANQGSEA. The CDR3 region is CSERQGFNEQFF. For the CDR3, the DNA is TGCAGCGAGCGACAGGGGTTCAATGAGCAGTTCTTC.

This clone showed up just a few times. The chain combines TRBV7-8 with TRBJ1-3; TRBD1 matches 9 bases. J was trimmed by 2 bases and V by 3 bases; bases with no gene match: 8. Looked up from germline, CDR1 is SGHVS and CDR2 is FQNEAQ. The CDR3 length is 17 residues. CDR3 DNA: TGTGCCAGCAGCTTTCGCCGACAGGGGGTGGCTGGAAACACCATATATTTT. Amino acids: CASSFRRQGVAGNTIYF.

This chain connects TRBV4-3 to TRBJ1-1, with 7 bases fitting TRBD1. The trim removed 3 bases at V and 2 bases at J, leaving 12 bases unmatched. Germline CDR1 is LGHNA and CDR2 is YSLEER. The CDR3 extends over 17 amino acids. The CDR3 loop reads CASSQSHLGQKNTEAFF. CDR3 nucleotides: TGCGCCAGCAGCCAGTCACATTTGGGACAGAAAAACACTGAAGCTTTCTTT.

The genes are TRBV28 and TRBJ2-1, with 10 bases that match TRBD1. The CDR3 loop spans 15 amino acids. Germline-derived CDR1 and CDR2 are MDHEN and SYDVKM. Unmatched junction bases numbered 10, after V lost 9 bases and J lost 5 bases. The CDR3 region is CASHPSGTGDNEQFF. The CDR3 DNA sequence: TGTGCCAGTCACCCTTCGGGGACAGGGGACAATGAGCAGTTCTTC.

This sequence joins TRBV19 and TRBJ1-1; D ambiguous. V lost 9 bases to trimming and J lost 6 bases, with 29 bases between them. CDR1 and CDR2 from the germline V gene are LNHDA and SQIVND (reference sequence). This CDR3 is 17 amino acids long. The CDR3 coding sequence is TGTGCCAGCTCTCTCGACCCACATTCGGAGGCAAACGCTGAAGCTTTCTTT. It translates to CASSLDPHSEANAEAFF.

This clone was recorded once. The CDR3, as DNA: TGTGCCAGCAGTTCCGGGACAGGGTTCTTTAATGCTGAAAAACTGTTTTTT. This codes for CASSSGTGFFNAEKLFF. The rearrangement uses TRBV28 and TRBJ1-4; 9 bases are shared with TRBD1. CDR1 is MDHEN and CDR2 is SYDVKM in the germline V gene. Trimming at V came to 4 bases and at J to 7 bases, leaving 13 bases not matched to a gene. The CDR3 runs to 17 residues.

This chain uses TRBV3-1 (or the pseudogene TRBV3-2) with TRBJ2-7; D ambiguous. V was cut by 1 base and J by 3 bases, with 13 bases left in between. The CDR3 length is 15 residues. Per the germline V gene, CDR1 is LGHDT and CDR2 is YNNKEL (reference sequence). CDR3 nucleotides: TGTGCCAGCAGCCAAGCTCCCCAATACTACTACGAGCAGTACTTC. Its translation is CASSQAPQYYYEQYF.

This clone appeared a single time. This sequence joins TRBV6-1 and TRBJ1-1; 8 bases fit TRBD1. The CDR3 sequence is 15 residues long. The V segment lost 1 base and the J segment 7 bases; nucleotides outside the gene matches: 8. CDR1 MNHNS and CDR2 SASEGT come from the germline V gene. The CDR3 DNA reads as TGTGCCAGCAGTGAAGGGACAGGGTTAATAGGTGAAGCTTTCTTT. It yields the protein CASSEGTGLIGEAFF.

This clone was observed many times. This sample also contains other DNA sequences that code for the same CDR3. The chain couples TRBV4-1 to TRBJ1-2; 7 bases align to TRBD1. This CDR3 has 14 residues. From germline, CDR1 is MGHRA and CDR2 YSYEKL. V lost 3 bases and J lost 3; bases outside the gene matches: 4. CDR3 sequence reads: CASSQTGQDYGYTF. The DNA of the CDR3 is TGCGCCAGCAGCCAGACAGGGCAGGACTATGGCTACACCTTC.

The chain uses TRBV2 and TRBJ1-1; D not resolved. Trimming took off 3 bases at V and 4 bases at J, with 12 bases between the two ends. Germline CDR1 is SNHLY and CDR2 is FYNNEI. The CDR3 length is 14 residues. CDR3 region: CASSDRHSGTEAFF. DNA for the CDR3: TGTGCCAGCAGTGATAGGCACAGCGGCACTGAAGCTTTCTTT.

The CDR3 nucleotides read TGTGCCAGCAAGCCCGGGACAGGTTATATGAACACTGAAGCTTTCTTT. Encoded protein: CASKPGTGYMNTEAFF. The chain recombines TRBV2 with TRBJ1-1, with 8 bases aligning to TRBD1. CDR1 and CDR2 from the germline V gene are SNHLY and FYNNEI. This CDR3 comprises 16 residues. V was pared by 7 bases and J by 0 bases, with 10 bases of the junction left unmatched.

The chain carries TRBV7-2 and TRBJ2-3, with D perhaps matching TRBD2 (6 bases). Trimming left V 3 bases short and J 1 base short, with 14 bases between. The germline gives CDR1 SGHTA, CDR2 FQGNSA. This CDR3 is built from 16 residues. CDR3: CASSLSGDGRTDTQYF. CDR3 coding DNA: TGTGCCAGCAGCTTGTCGGGGGACGGACGCACAGATACGCAGTATTTT.

J is TRBJ2-3 and V is TRBV7-3; 7 positions match TRBD2. Trimming took 5 bases from V and 0 from J; bases not matched to a gene: 8. Germline CDR1 reads SGHTA; CDR2 reads FQGTGA. The CDR3 length is 16 residues. This CDR3 is CASSGLADRSTDTQYF. The CDR3 DNA sequence: TGTGCCAGCAGCGGCCTAGCGGATCGTAGCACAGATACGCAGTATTTT.

This clone turned up a few times. The V gene is TRBV19, the J gene TRBJ1-5; D is unclear. From germline, CDR1 is LNHDA and CDR2 SQIVND (reference sequence). CDR3 length equals 15 residues. Trimming removed 3 bases from V and 1 base from J, with 10 bases in between. The CDR3 DNA is TGTGCCAGTAGTATGATGGAGAACAGCAATCAGCCCCAGCATTTT. Translation: CASSMMENSNQPQHF.